This T cell receptor (beta chain) was recovered during a study of T cells in Graves' hyperthyroidism and ophthalmopathy. Study results and caveats: Separating ophthalmopathy from stable hyperthyroidism was achieved by a 13 V-J model. For ophthalmopathy, model prediction preceded onset by a median roughly 6.2 months. Peripheral blood also featured most of the thyroid clonotypes expanded above 0.001.

Germline-derived CDR1 and CDR2 are SGHKS and YYEKEE (reference sequence). Trimming shortened V by 2 bases and J by 4 bases, and 6 bases separated the two germline ends. CDR3 length: 13 residues. Notes on this clonotype: As yet, its antigen is unknown.

PBMCs were collected from a roughly 10 ml volume of fresh peripheral blood. Amplified TCR beta CDR3 regions derived from RNA transcripts. With the HTBI primer set, the TCR CDR3 went through a first round of RT-PCR. TCRdb processed the multiplex PCR reads anew with MiXCR; each CDR3 protein has one entry. The table includes nearly 600,000 distinct CDR3 sequences, 14% detected once. This receptor was identified in a woman aged 18 to 35 with Graves' ophthalmopathy. What was sequenced was blood. V gene TRBV5-5 combines with J gene TRBJ1-4; D is uncertain. As DNA, the CDR3 is TGTGCCAGCAGCTTCGACTTTAATGAAAAACTGTTTTTT. Its translation: CASSFDFNEKLFF.